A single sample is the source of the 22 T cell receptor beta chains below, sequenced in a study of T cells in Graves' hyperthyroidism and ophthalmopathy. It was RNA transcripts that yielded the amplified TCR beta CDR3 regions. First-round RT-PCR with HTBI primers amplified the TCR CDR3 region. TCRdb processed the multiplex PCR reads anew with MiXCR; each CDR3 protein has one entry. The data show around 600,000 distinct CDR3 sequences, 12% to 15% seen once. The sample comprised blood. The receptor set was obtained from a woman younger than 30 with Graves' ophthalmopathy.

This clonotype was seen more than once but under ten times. CDR3 residues: CASYLLRGEYNEQFF. In nucleotides, the CDR3 is TGTGCCAGCTATCTCCTGCGGGGGGAATACAATGAGCAGTTCTTC. The chain carries TRBV27 and TRBJ2-1; 8 bases are a match to TRBD2. Unmatched junction bases numbered 10, after V lost 8 bases and J lost 4 bases. The CDR3 contains 15 residues. The germline V gene encodes CDR1 MNHEY and CDR2 SMNVEV (reference sequence).

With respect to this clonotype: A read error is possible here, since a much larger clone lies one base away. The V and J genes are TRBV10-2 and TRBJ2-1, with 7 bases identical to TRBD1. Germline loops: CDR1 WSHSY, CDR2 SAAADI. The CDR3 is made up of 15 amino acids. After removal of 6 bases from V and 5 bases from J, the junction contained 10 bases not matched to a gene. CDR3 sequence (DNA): TGCGCCAGCAGAATGACAGGGAGCCGGGACAATGAGCAGTTCTTC. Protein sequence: CASRMTGSRDNEQFF.

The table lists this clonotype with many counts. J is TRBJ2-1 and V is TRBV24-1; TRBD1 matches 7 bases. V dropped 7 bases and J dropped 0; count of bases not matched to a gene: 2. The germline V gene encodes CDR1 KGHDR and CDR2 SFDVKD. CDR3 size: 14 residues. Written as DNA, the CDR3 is TGTGCCACCAGCGGGACAGACTCCTACAATGAGCAGTTCTTC. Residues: CATSGTDSYNEQFF.

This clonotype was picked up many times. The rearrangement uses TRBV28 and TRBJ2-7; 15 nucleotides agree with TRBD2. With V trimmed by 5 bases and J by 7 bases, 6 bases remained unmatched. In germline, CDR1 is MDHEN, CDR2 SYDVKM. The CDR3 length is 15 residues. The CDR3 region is CASSTRTSGRAEQYF. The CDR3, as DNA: TGTGCCAGCAGTACTAGGACTAGCGGGAGGGCTGAGCAGTACTTC. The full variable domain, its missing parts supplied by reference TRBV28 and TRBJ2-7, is DVKVTQSSRYLVKRTGEKVFLECVQDMDHENMFWYRQDPGLGLRLIYFSYDVKMKEKGDIPEGYSVSREKKERFSLILESASTNQTSMYLCASSTRTSGRAEQYFGPGTRLTVT.

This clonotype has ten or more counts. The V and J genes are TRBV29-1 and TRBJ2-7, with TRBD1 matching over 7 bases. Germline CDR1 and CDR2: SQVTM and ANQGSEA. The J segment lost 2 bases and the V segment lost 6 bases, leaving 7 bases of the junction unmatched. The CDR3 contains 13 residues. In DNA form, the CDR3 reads TGCAGCGTAAAGACAGGGTTGGCCTACGAGCAGTACTTC. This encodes CSVKTGLAYEQYF.

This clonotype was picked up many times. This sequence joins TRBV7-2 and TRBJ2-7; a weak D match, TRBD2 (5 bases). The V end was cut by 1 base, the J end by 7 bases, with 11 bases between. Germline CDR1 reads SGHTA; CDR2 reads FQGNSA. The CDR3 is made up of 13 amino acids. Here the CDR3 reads CASSLGSWREQYF. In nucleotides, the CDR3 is TGTGCCAGCAGCTTAGGCTCCTGGAGGGAGCAGTACTTC.

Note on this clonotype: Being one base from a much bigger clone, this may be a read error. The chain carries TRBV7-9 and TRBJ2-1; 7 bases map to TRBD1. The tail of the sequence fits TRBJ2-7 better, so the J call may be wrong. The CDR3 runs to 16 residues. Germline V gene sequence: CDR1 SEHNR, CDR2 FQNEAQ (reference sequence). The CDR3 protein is CASSFPRDSSYNEQYF. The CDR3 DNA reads TGTGCCAGCAGCTTCCCCCGGGACAGCTCCTACAATGAGCAGTACTTC.

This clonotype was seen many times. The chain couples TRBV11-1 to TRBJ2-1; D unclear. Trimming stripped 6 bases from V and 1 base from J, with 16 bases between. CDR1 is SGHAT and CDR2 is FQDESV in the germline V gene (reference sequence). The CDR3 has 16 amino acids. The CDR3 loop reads CASRPAGQESYNEQFF. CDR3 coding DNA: TGTGCCAGCAGGCCAGCCGGTCAGGAGTCCTACAATGAGCAGTTCTTC. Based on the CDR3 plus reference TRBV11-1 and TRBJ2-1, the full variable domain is EAEVAQSPRYKITEKSQAVAFWCDPISGHATLYWYRQILGQGPELLVQFQDESVVDDSQLPKDRFSAERLKGVDSTLKIQPAELGDSAMYLCASRPAGQESYNEQFFGPGTRLTVL.

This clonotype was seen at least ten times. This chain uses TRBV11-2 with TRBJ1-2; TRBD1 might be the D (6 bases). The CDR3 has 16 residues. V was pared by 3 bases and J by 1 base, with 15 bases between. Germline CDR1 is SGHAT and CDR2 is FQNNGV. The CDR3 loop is CASSLFRGGHNYGYTF. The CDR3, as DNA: TGTGCCAGCAGCTTGTTTCGGGGGGGGCATAACTATGGCTACACCTTC.

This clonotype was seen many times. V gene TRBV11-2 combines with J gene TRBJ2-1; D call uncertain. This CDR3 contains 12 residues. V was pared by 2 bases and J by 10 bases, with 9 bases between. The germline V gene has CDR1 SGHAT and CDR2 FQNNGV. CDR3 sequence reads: CASSLISEEQFF. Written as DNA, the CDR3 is TGTGCCAGCAGCTTAATATCGGAGGAGCAGTTCTTC.

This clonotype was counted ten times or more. The DNA of the CDR3 is TGTGCCAGCCTTGGACGTGGGAACACCGGGGAGCTGTTTTTT. It specifies CASLGRGNTGELFF. The gene calls are TRBV2 and TRBJ2-2; no clear D. Germline V gene data show CDR1 as SNHLY and CDR2 as FYNNEI. V was trimmed by 8 bases and J by 1 base, leaving 11 bases between them. CDR3 size: 14 residues.

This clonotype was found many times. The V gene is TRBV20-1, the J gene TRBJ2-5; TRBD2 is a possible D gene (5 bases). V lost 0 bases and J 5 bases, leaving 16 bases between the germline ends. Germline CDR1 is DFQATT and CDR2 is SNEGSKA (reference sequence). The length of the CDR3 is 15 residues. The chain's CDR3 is CSARDLTELGETQYF. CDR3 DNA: TGCAGTGCTAGAGATTTAACAGAACTAGGGGAGACCCAGTACTTC.

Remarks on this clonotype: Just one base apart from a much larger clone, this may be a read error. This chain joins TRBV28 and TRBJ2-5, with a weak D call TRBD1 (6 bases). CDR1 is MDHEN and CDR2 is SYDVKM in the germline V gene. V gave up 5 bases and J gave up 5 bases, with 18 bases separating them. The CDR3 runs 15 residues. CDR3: CASSPYPGRGETQYF. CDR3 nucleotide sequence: TGTGCCAGCAGTCCCTACCCGGGAAGGGGGGAGACCCAGTACTTC.

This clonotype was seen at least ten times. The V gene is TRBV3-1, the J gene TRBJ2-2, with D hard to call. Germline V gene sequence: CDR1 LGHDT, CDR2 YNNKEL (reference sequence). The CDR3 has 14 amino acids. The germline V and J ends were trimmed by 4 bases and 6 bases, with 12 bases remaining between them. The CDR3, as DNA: TGTGCCAGCAGCCTCCTGACTGATGCCGGGGAGCTGTTTTTT. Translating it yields CASSLLTDAGELFF. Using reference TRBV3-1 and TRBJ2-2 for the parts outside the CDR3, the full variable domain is DTAVSQTPKYLVTQMGNDKSIKCEQNLGHDTMYWYKQDSKKFLKIMFSYNNKELIINETVPNRFSPKSPDKAHLNLHINSLELGDSAVYFCASSLLTDAGELFFGEGSRLTVL.

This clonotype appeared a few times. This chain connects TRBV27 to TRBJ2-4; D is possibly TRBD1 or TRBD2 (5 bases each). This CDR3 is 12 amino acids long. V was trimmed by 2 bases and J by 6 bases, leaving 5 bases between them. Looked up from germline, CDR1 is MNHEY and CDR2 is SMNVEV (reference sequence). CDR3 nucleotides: TGTGCCAGCAGTTTAGGGGGAAACATTCAGTACTTC. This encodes CASSLGGNIQYF.

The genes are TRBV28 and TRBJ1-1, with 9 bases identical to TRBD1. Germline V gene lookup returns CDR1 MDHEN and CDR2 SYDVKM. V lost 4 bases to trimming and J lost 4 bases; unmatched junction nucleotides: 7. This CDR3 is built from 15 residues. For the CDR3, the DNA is TGTGCCAGCAGTTCCGGGACAGGGTCGGGCACTGAAGCTTTCTTT. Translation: CASSSGTGSGTEAFF.

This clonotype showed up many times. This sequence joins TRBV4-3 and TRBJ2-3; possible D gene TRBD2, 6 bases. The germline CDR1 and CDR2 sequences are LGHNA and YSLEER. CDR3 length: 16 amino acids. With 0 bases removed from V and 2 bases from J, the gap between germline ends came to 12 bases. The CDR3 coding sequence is TGCGCCAGCAGCCAAGATCTTCTAGCGCACACAGATACGCAGTATTTT. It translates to CASSQDLLAHTDTQYF.

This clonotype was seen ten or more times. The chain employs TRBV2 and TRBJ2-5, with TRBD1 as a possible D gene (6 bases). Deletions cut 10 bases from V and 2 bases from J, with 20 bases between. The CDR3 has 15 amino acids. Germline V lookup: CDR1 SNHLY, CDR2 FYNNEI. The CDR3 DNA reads TGTGCCACCGCCCAGGGGAGACTTTTTCAAGAGACCCAGTACTTC. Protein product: CATAQGRLFQETQYF.

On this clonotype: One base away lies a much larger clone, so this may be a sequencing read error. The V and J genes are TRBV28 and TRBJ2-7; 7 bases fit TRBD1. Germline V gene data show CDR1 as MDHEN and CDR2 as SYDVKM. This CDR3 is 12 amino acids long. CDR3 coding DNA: TGTGCCGGCAGGGGGTATAAGGGCGAGCAGTACTTC. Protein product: CAGRGYKGEQYF. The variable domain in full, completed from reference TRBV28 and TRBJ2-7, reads DVKVTQSSRYLVKRTGEKVFLECVQDMDHENMFWYRQDPGLGLRLIYFSYDVKMKEKGDIPEGYSVSREKKERFSLILESASTNQTSMYLCAGRGYKGEQYFGPGTRLTVT.

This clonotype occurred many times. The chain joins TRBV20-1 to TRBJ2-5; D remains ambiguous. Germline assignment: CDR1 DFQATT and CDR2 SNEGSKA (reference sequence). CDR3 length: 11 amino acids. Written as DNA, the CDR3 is TGCAGCAGACTGGATCAAGAGACCCAGTACTTC. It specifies CSRLDQETQYF.

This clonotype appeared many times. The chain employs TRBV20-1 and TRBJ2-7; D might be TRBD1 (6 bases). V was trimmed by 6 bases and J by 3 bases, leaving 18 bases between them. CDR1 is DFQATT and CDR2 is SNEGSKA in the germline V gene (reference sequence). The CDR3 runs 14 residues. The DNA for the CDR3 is TGCAGTGCCGCACCCGGACAGTCGTACTACGAGCAGTACTTC. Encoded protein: CSAAPGQSYYEQYF.

DNA for the CDR3: TGTGCCAGCAGCTTAGCCCCGGCGGGTGAAAAACTGTTTTTT. Residues: CASSLAPAGEKLFF. The V and J genes are TRBV7-9 and TRBJ1-4, with D unresolved. Trimming took off 0 bases at V and 7 bases at J, with 9 bases between the two ends. The CDR3 is made up of 14 amino acids. The germline V gene encodes CDR1 SEHNR and CDR2 FQNEAQ (reference sequence).